This T cell receptor beta chain derives from a study of cytomegalovirus exposure and HLA in healthy donors (dated by TCRdb to the late 2010s). Turning to the overall study: An earlier analysis of some 550 of the donors reported 250 to 350 Gb of sequence data and more than 90 million unique TCR beta sequences from 190 million or so T cells. Approximately 310 gigabases of sequencing data and roughly 80 million unique TCR sequences made up an early release that covered approximately 650 HLA-typed donors. The genetic ancestry cluster associated with self-reported Caucasian donors included 81% of the approximately 400 genotyped donors. The aim of the study was to test whether cataloging public T cell receptors could identify signatures of past pathogen exposure. The study profiled the T cell repertoires of around 700 subjects by immunosequencing and related them to cytomegalovirus serostatus. A separate validation cohort of roughly 130 different subjects was used in addition to the roughly 670-subject first cohort. To predict cytomegalovirus infection status, the study brought together high-throughput TCR immunosequencing, statistical association of individual TCRs with disease status, and machine learning. To study patterns of TCR occurrence, a later analysis re-analyzed previously published TCR beta repertoires from 500 to 850 donors and added high-resolution HLA genotyping. Rather than drawing on any new phenotypic data, the later analysis identified candidate immune exposures from TCR beta sequences and the way those sequences occurred across donors. To decide whether each TCR beta V gene segment behaved as functional or pseudogenic, an earlier analysis of fewer than 750 of the donors relied on high-throughput TCR beta sequencing. Alongside the repertoire data, information on donor age, sex, ethnicity and CMV serostatus was compiled. A later genetic analysis used genome-wide SNP genotypes for about 65% of the roughly 670 donors, treating that subset as a discovery cohort. All discovery cohort repertoires had been generated using a single sequencing platform. Both class I and class II loci were covered by HLA typing, at four-digit resolution. The number of donors typed differed by locus, with 629-630 for A, B, C, DRB1 and DQB1, 522 for DQA1, 600 to 610 for DPA1, and some 440 for DPB1. About five DR-DQ haplotypes were handled as single units for association and clustering because linkage in the cohort was strong. Across 398 genotyped donors of the cohort, an average of about 240,000 unique TCR beta nucleotide sequences per donor were sequenced, and roughly 20% of those sequences were non-productive.

The cohort consisted of some 670 healthy bone marrow donors. At the time of sampling, all cohort members were nominally healthy, though unrecorded immune exposures were likely present. The donor tested CMV seronegative, placing the donor among the roughly 400 seronegative members of the cohort. Every donor gave a peripheral blood sample, and the peripheral blood mononuclear cells from that sample were used for TCR beta sequencing. Genomic DNA extraction from the blood cell samples was performed with the Qiagen DNeasy Blood Extraction Kit. The library was built by means of the immunoSEQ multiplex PCR assay. A mixture of 60 forward primers for TCR Vbeta segments and 13 reverse primers for TCR Jbeta segments was used in the multiplex PCR. A multiplex PCR assay on genomic DNA amplified the CDR3 region of rearranged TCR beta genes. The Illumina HiSeq System was used to sequence the amplified TCR beta libraries as 87-base-pair reads. Processing in the source paper ran as follows. Across the 500 to 700 repertoires, a later analysis counted about 81 million unique TCR beta chains, 9.5 million to 12 million of which were shared by at least two donors. Raw reads were error-corrected and collapsed into unique sequences with a nearest-neighbor algorithm that merged closely related sequences to remove PCR and sequencing errors. CDR3 sequences were aligned to IMGT reference sequences to assign V, D and J gene segments. For a sequence to be retained, a match of at least six nucleotides was required to both a V gene segment and a J gene segment. A rearrangement counted as productive if the CDR3 had no stop codons and remained in frame with V and J, and every other rearrangement counted as non-productive. CDR3 was defined by IMGT convention, running from the second conserved V-encoded cysteine to the conserved J-encoded phenylalanine. In an earlier analysis of around 600 of the donors, sequences lacking an unambiguous match to a single V gene segment were excluded. In an earlier analysis of a few hundred of the donors, a V segment was called functional when productive rearrangements were above 56.7%, and segregating when the standard deviation between donors exceeded 5%. A statistical classification framework was built to diagnose cytomegalovirus status from the catalog of TCR beta chain sequences. In a later analysis, V and J genes were assigned by comparing TCR nucleotide sequences against IMGT/GENE-DB human TR gene sequences. In a later analysis, CDR3 sequences and most-parsimonious VDJ recombination scenarios were assigned using the TCRdist pipeline. In a later analysis, every TCR beta chain was defined by the combination of its CDR3 amino acid sequence and its V-gene family, and reads without a unique V-gene family were dropped. In a later analysis, around 650 highly shared, low-generation-probability nucleotide sequences were removed to address suspected cross-contamination and a sequencing artifact. In a later analysis, a clonal expansion index was calculated for each public chain from normalized within-repertoire ranks of inferred template counts. In a later analysis, generation probabilities were computed with a VDJ recombination model fitted to out-of-frame rearrangements, and the resulting probabilities were checked against IGoR. In a later analysis, TCR-TCR, TCR-HLA and TCR-CMV co-occurrence was scored with hypergeometric tests, and a repertoire-size bias correction was applied to TCR pairs. In a later analysis, false discovery rates were estimated by permuting HLA or CMV assignments 20 times. In a later analysis, co-occurring TCRs were grouped using DBSCAN, and TCRdist sequence similarity was added for clustering within HLA-allele-positive subsets. Co-occurrence clustering excluded repertoires with fewer than 30,000 or more than 120,000 public chains, plus five with anomalous nucleotide sharing. What TCRdb holds here is the immuneACCESS table cut down to in-frame rearrangements. Part of the clones is not present; checked against another copy, under half of the missing clones reflect an unresolved V gene, and the others are unexplained. V and J calls plus clone size are reproduced from that table; the DNA served to infer D and trimming. The table for this sample lists approximately 61,000 clones; around 61% of them were counted only once. The ten most abundant clones make up around 2.7% of the sample.

V loses 4 bases at its end and J loses 8 bases; junction bases beyond the gene matches: 13. From a lookup of the germline V gene (reference sequence), CDR1 and CDR2 are SEHNR and FQNEAQ. The CDR3 runs 16 residues from the cysteine to the phenylalanine. The entry retains the CDR3 DNA only, 48 bases that are in frame from base 1. Paper-wide results and their limitations: A few of the identified cytomegalovirus-associated TCR beta chains were confirmed in vitro to be specific for cytomegalovirus antigens. A further reported finding was that TCR beta sequences accurately predicted the HLA-A and HLA-B alleles for most subjects in the first cohort. Linkage disequilibrium might explain the correlated functional status among segregating V segments, but an unknown experimental factor could not be excluded. HLA typing was unavailable for some donors at each locus, so association tests used only the typed subset. In the study, around 150 TCR beta chains were listed as associated with cytomegalovirus. In a later analysis, HLA-associated TCR beta chains showed more clonal expansion and lower generation probabilities than non-associated chains that were equally common. In this cohort, only TCR beta chains were sequenced, and detectable features were limited by the absence of alpha or paired-chain data. Specific HLA alleles were associated with 18,000 or so TCR beta sequences at a false discovery rate of 0.05 in a later analysis. Because the 87-base-pair reads could not distinguish some IMGT-functional V segments, including TRBV6-2 and TRBV6-3, those segments were excluded. Immune exposure information for the cohort was limited to CMV serostatus. According to a later analysis, most CMV-associated TCR beta chains appeared to be HLA-restricted, and the HLA associations seemed to be driven largely by CMV exposure. Over 15 rarely observed V segments, including chromosome 9 orphons, were excluded from the earlier analysis of 550 to 700 of the donors because counts were too low. A later genetic analysis associated a missense DCLRE1C variant with V-gene and J-gene trimming of TCR beta chains, and an independent cohort replicated the association. A cluster of highly shared sequence variants was judged likely to represent a technical artifact of the sequencing pipeline. In a later analysis, several top co-occurrence clusters were reported to appear linked to parvovirus B19, influenza, CMV and Epstein-Barr virus. Presence/absence analyses assumed roughly uniform sequencing depth across donors, an assumption that may not hold. According to a later analysis, TCR association rates differed among HLA loci, with DRB1 alleles showing the most associated TCRs and HLA-C alleles showing the fewest. An earlier analysis of around 540 of the donors showed that most TCR beta V segments appeared in productive rearrangements either about 90% or about 30% of the time, which broadly matched IMGT annotations. Most TCR sequences were observed very rarely across donors, whereas some public TCRs were present in many individuals. A later genetic analysis reported fewer N-insertions in productive TCRs among donors in an Asian-associated ancestry cluster than the roughly 700-donor mean. The classifier was reported to diagnose cytomegalovirus status with high specificity and sensitivity in both the original cohort and the validation cohort. The authors suggested that the approach could potentially be extended to other disease states and immunological phenotypes. Assigning TCR associations to individual alleles was difficult when HLA alleles, especially DR and DQ, strongly co-occurred.

As for this clone: There is no known antigen for this receptor. Per-base quality was not reported, and no clone a single base away is much larger than it.

The sequenced material came from PBMCs. This TCR came from a woman aged 45-65 years in good health and CMV-seronegative. The rearrangement joined TRBV7-9 to TRBJ2-1; TRBD2 matches 8 bases in the middle. The CDR3 here reads CASSSPGLALWDEQFF. The nucleotide sequence reads as follows: TGTGCCAGCAGCTCGCCAGGACTAGCCCTTTGGGATGAGCAGTTCTTC.